What follows are 19 T cell receptor beta chains derived from one specimen sequenced in a study of T cells in Graves' hyperthyroidism and ophthalmopathy. Researchers amplified the TCR beta CDR3 regions from RNA transcripts. With the HTBI primer set, the TCR CDR3 went through a first round of RT-PCR. TCRdb re-analysed the multiplex PCR reads in MiXCR, keeping a single row per CDR3 protein. Of about 640,000 distinct CDR3 sequences in the sample, less than 25% were seen once. The sample taken for sequencing was blood. All receptors derive from a man aged 25 to 40 with Graves' ophthalmopathy.

The CDR3 nucleotides read TGCAGTGCCACCGGGACTAGCGGGAGTGCCAAAAACATTCAGTACTTC. This encodes CSATGTSGSAKNIQYF. This chain connects TRBV20-1 to TRBJ2-4; 14 bases are a match to TRBD2. The V gene's germline CDR1 is DFQATT and CDR2 SNEGSKA (reference sequence). This CDR3 comprises 16 residues. J was trimmed by 1 base and V by 6 bases; bases with no gene match: 5.

This clonotype has more than one count but fewer than ten. This sequence joins TRBV28 and TRBJ2-1, with D possibly called TRBD1 or TRBD2 (5 bases each). The germline gives CDR1 MDHEN, CDR2 SYDVKM. V was cut by 6 bases and J by 9 bases, with 12 bases left in between. This CDR3 has 12 residues. CDR3 in amino acids: CASRDPGAEQFF. CDR3 in DNA: TGTGCCAGCAGGGACCCCGGGGCTGAGCAGTTCTTC.

The chain recombines TRBV9 with TRBJ2-3; D not resolved. Germline V gene sequence: CDR1 SGDLS, CDR2 YYNGEE. The CDR3 has 14 residues. V lost 2 bases to trimming and J lost 4 bases, with 11 bases between them. CDR3: CASSVGSSADTQYF. The CDR3 DNA is TGTGCCAGCAGCGTTGGTTCAAGTGCAGATACGCAGTATTTT.

This clonotype has a count of ten or more. The V gene is TRBV11-2, the J gene TRBJ2-3; D is undetermined. The CDR3 has 13 amino acids. The germline V gene encodes CDR1 SGHAT and CDR2 FQNNGV. The V gene lost 7 bases and the J gene lost 2 bases, with 10 bases spanning the gap. CDR3 sequence reads: CASTRGFTDTQYF. CDR3 bases: TGTGCCAGCACCCGCGGCTTCACAGATACGCAGTATTTT.

This clonotype was seen at least ten times. The V and J genes are TRBV12-3 or TRBV12-4 and TRBJ1-2, with D tentatively TRBD1 (6 bases). This CDR3 is built from 13 residues. V lost 3 bases, J lost 6 bases, and 11 bases lay in between. CDR3 sequence (DNA): TGTGCCAGCAGTTTCAGGGGATGGGATGGCTACACCTTC. Protein product: CASSFRGWDGYTF.

This clonotype was observed a handful of times. The chain joins TRBV18 to TRBJ2-3, with TRBD2 matching 9 bases. Looked up from germline, CDR1 is KGHSH and CDR2 is LQKENI. This CDR3 has 17 residues. Trimming at V came to 4 bases and at J to 0 bases, leaving 8 bases not matched to a gene. In nucleotides, the CDR3 is TGTGCCAGCTCACGGTTGACTAGCGGTACTAGCACAGATACGCAGTATTTT. Protein sequence: CASSRLTSGTSTDTQYF.

This clonotype was counted at least ten times. The chain employs TRBV12-3 or TRBV12-4 and TRBJ2-7, with 10 nucleotides matching TRBD1. The CDR3 runs 15 residues. The V segment lost 5 bases and the J segment 3 bases; nucleotides outside the gene matches: 7. The CDR3 DNA reads as TGTGCCAGCAGTCGGGACAGGGGCGACGACTACGAGCAGTACTTC. Translation gives CASSRDRGDDYEQYF.

This chain links TRBV6-2 or TRBV6-3 with TRBJ2-1; 8 positions match TRBD2. The CDR3 spans 17 residues. The germline CDR1 and CDR2 sequences are MNHEY and SVGEGT. The junction had 7 bases not matched to a gene; V was cut back by 2 bases and J by 1 base. As DNA, the CDR3 is TGTGCCAGCAGTTACGAGATTAGCGGGATTTCCTACAATGAGCAGTTCTTC. This translates into CASSYEISGISYNEQFF.

This clonotype was detected many times. This rearrangement joins TRBV6-1 to TRBJ2-1; D is uncertain. Germline CDR1 MNHNS, CDR2 SASEGT. The CDR3 consists of 14 residues. Between the trimmed V and J ends, which lost 1 base and 8 bases, there was a span of 12 bases. CDR3 residues: CASSEEVGVDEQFF. DNA for the CDR3: TGTGCCAGCAGTGAAGAGGTGGGTGTCGATGAGCAGTTCTTC.

This clonotype was detected ten times or more. The chain joins TRBV28 to TRBJ2-3; TRBD2 aligns across 7 bases. Germline V gives CDR1 MDHEN, CDR2 SYDVKM. The CDR3 runs to 13 residues. J was trimmed by 9 bases and V by 4 bases; bases with no gene match: 7. CDR3 amino acids: CASSWGGRGTQYF. The CDR3, as DNA: TGTGCCAGCAGTTGGGGCGGGAGAGGGACGCAGTATTTT.

At least ten counts were recorded for this clonotype. The CDR3 here is CASSSSGTSTYEQYF. CDR3 sequence (DNA): TGTGCCAGCAGTTCATCCGGGACTAGTACCTACGAGCAGTACTTC. V is TRBV6-2 or TRBV6-3 and J is TRBJ2-7, with 8 bases fitting TRBD2. The junction had 7 bases not matched to a gene; V was cut back by 4 bases and J by 2 bases. This CDR3 region has 15 residues. From germline, CDR1 is MNHEY and CDR2 SVGEGT.

This clonotype was observed a handful of times. The CDR3 bases are TGTGCCAGCAGCCTAGGGGAGTTTGGGGATACGCAGTATTTT. Translating it yields CASSLGEFGDTQYF. V usage is TRBV7-3 and J usage is TRBJ2-3; D tentatively reads TRBD1 or TRBD2 (5 bases each). Between the trimmed V and J ends, which lost 5 bases and 6 bases, there was a span of 15 bases. CDR1 and CDR2 (germline): SGHTA, FQGTGA. The CDR3 has 14 residues. The complete variable domain, with remaining parts taken from reference TRBV7-3 and TRBJ2-3, reads GAGVSQTPSNKVTEKGKYVELRCDPISGHTALYWYRQSLGQGPEFLIYFQGTGAADDSGLPNDRFFAVRPEGSVSTLKIQRTERGDSAVYLCASSLGEFGDTQYFGPGTRLTVL.

This clonotype was detected many times. This sequence joins TRBV29-1 and TRBJ2-2; D not certain. From germline, CDR1 is SQVTM and CDR2 ANQGSEA. Trimming took off 4 bases at V and 4 bases at J, with 7 bases between the two ends. The CDR3 spans 12 residues. CDR3 sequence reads: CSVALLTGELFF. The CDR3, as DNA: TGCAGCGTTGCCCTACTCACCGGGGAGCTGTTTTTT.

This clonotype was observed many times. The genes are TRBV27 and TRBJ2-2, with 10 bases aligning to TRBD1. Unmatched junction bases numbered 2, after V lost 10 bases and J lost 3 bases. The CDR3 totals 13 residues. Germline V CDR1 and CDR2: MNHEY, SMNVEV (reference sequence). CDR3 sequence reads: CATGQGYTGELFF. CDR3 in DNA: TGTGCCACGGGACAGGGGTACACCGGGGAGCTGTTTTTT.

The chain employs TRBV6-6 and TRBJ1-2; D is unclear. This CDR3 comprises 16 residues. Per the germline V gene, CDR1 is MNHNY and CDR2 is SVGAGI (reference sequence). Between the trimmed V and J ends, which lost 2 bases and 7 bases, there was a span of 20 bases. CDR3 nucleotide sequence: TGTGCCAGCAGTTACGAAGGGCCCCCGGTTTCGGCTGGCTACACCTTC. Its translation: CASSYEGPPVSAGYTF.

This clonotype was counted ten times or more. J is TRBJ2-1 and V is TRBV5-5; 12 positions agree with TRBD2. CDR1 is SGHKS, CDR2 YYEKEE, per germline (reference sequence). J was trimmed by 7 bases and V by 4 bases; bases with no gene match: 15. CDR3 length equals 18 residues. The CDR3 DNA reads as TGTGCCAGCAGCGCAATTGCGGGACTAGCGGGCCCCAGGAATGAGCAGTTCTTC. This encodes CASSAIAGLAGPRNEQFF.

This chain joins TRBV20-1 and TRBJ1-6; no firm D call. Between the trimmed V and J ends, which lost 1 base and 4 bases, there was a span of 11 bases. Germline-derived CDR1 and CDR2 are DFQATT and SNEGSKA (reference sequence). This CDR3 contains 15 residues. The CDR3 loop is CSARGPEAYNSPLHF. For the CDR3, the DNA is TGCAGTGCTAGAGGTCCGGAGGCATATAATTCACCCCTCCACTTT.

V and J are TRBV28 and TRBJ1-2, with no clear D. This CDR3 region has 12 residues. V lost 3 bases and J lost 5, with 7 bases in between. Germline CDR1 is MDHEN and CDR2 is SYDVKM. The CDR3 reads CASSFGKYGYTF. In nucleotides, the CDR3 is TGTGCCAGCAGTTTTGGGAAGTATGGCTACACCTTC.

The V call is TRBV25-1, the J call TRBJ2-1; 7 nucleotides line up with TRBD2. Germline V lookup: CDR1 MGHDK, CDR2 SYGVNS. The V and J ends lost 3 bases and 5 bases, in that order; junction bases with no gene match: 10. The CDR3 extends over 16 amino acids. The chain's CDR3 is CASSESSGTYHNEQFF. For the CDR3, the DNA is TGTGCCAGCAGTGAGTCTAGCGGCACTTATCACAATGAGCAGTTCTTC.